The text below deals with one T cell receptor beta chain. Antigen unknown. This CDR3 region has 12 residues. Germline V gene data show CDR1 as MDHEN and CDR2 as SYDVKM. The germline V and J ends were trimmed by 6 bases and 4 bases, with 7 bases remaining between them. TCRdb's table, derived via immunoSEQ multiplex PCR, lists solely in-frame clones and lacks some. The profile shows 45,000 to 65,000 clones, roughly three quarters of them singletons. The data were taken from a study of T cell responses to AZD1222 COVID-19 vaccine. General study findings and limits: The study found Spike-specific TCR breadth and depth rose after two AZD1222 doses.

The V gene is TRBV28, the J gene TRBJ2-1, with D unresolved. Sequences were derived from peripheral blood, sampled 28 days after the second AZD1222 dose. The clonotype comes from an adult who received the AZD1222 COVID-19 vaccine. The CDR3 nucleotides are TGTGCCAGCAGACTCGGGTACAATGAGCAGTTCTTC. This gives the protein CASRLGYNEQFF.